The rows below give T cell receptor beta chains drawn from one sample of a study of response to subunit inactivated influenza vaccine. From the RT-PCR reads, TCRdb called clonotypes with MiXCR, one entry per CDR3 protein. Found here are some 850,000 distinct CDR3 sequences, roughly 18% of them singletons; the top ten hold 11%. Here the sequenced sample was PBMCs from blood, taken approximately 5 days after vaccination. These receptors all stem from a man aged 45-65 years who received an inactivated influenza vaccine. Each CDR3 is given with its conserved first and last residue. The D gene is left open where the match is weak. Clone size appears in some rows only: once, few, many, or a class for an expanded clone.

CDR3nt: TGTGCCAGCAGCGACGAATTCCCCAGTTGGGCCTATGGCTACACCTTC; CDR3aa: CASSDEFPSWAYGYTF; v_gene: TRBV9; j_gene: TRBJ1-2; d_gene: .; abundance: many
CDR3nt: TGTGCCAGCAGTCCTCCCCGGAGGGGGGGCGCGATATCCGAGACCCAGTACTTC; CDR3aa: CASSPPRRGGAISETQYF; v_gene: TRBV25-1; j_gene: TRBJ2-5; d_gene: .; abundance: .
CDR3nt: TGTGCCAGCAGCCTGGCGGGGGAGGAGTCCTACAATGAGCAGTTCTTC; CDR3aa: CASSLAGEESYNEQFF; v_gene: TRBV3-1; j_gene: TRBJ2-1; d_gene: TRBD2; abundance: few
CDR3nt: TGTGCCAGCAGCTACCGGGACAGGGGTAATGAAAAACTGTTTTTT; CDR3aa: CASSYRDRGNEKLFF; v_gene: TRBV7-8; j_gene: TRBJ1-4; d_gene: TRBD1; abundance: few
CDR3nt: TGTGCCAGCAGTTTAGCAGGCCGGGGCTACGAGCAGTACTTC; CDR3aa: CASSLAGRGYEQYF; v_gene: TRBV12-3/TRBV12-4; j_gene: TRBJ2-7; d_gene: .; abundance: many
CDR3nt: TGTGCCAGCAGCAAAATGGGGGCCGACGAGCAGTACTTC; CDR3aa: CASSKMGADEQYF; v_gene: TRBV21-1; j_gene: TRBJ2-7; d_gene: .; abundance: few
CDR3nt: TGTGCCAGCAGCCAGGCGGGACTAGCGGGGGGGCCCGTAGATACGCAGTATTTT; CDR3aa: CASSQAGLAGGPVDTQYF; v_gene: TRBV3-1; j_gene: TRBJ2-3; d_gene: TRBD2; abundance: .
CDR3nt: TGTGCCAGCAGTGACCCTAAGCGAGGGCCTCGAGAGACCCAGTACTTC; CDR3aa: CASSDPKRGPRETQYF; v_gene: TRBV25-1; j_gene: TRBJ2-5; d_gene: .; abundance: .
CDR3nt: TGTGCCACCAGCGTCGATAGGGATCAGCCCCAGCATTTT; CDR3aa: CATSVDRDQPQHF; v_gene: TRBV15; j_gene: TRBJ1-5; d_gene: .; abundance: few
CDR3nt: TGTGCCAGCAGTATCCGGGGTAGCGGGAGAAGAAGCTCCTACAATGAGCAGTTCTTC; CDR3aa: CASSIRGSGRRSSYNEQFF; v_gene: TRBV6-2/TRBV6-3; j_gene: TRBJ2-1; d_gene: TRBD2; abundance: .
CDR3nt: TGCGCCAGCAGCCAAGGCGGTAGCGGGTCGACATCCTACGAGCAGTACTTC; CDR3aa: CASSQGGSGSTSYEQYF; v_gene: TRBV4-3; j_gene: TRBJ2-7; d_gene: TRBD2; abundance: .
CDR3nt: TGTGCCAGCAGCCCACATAACATGGAGACCCAGTACTTC; CDR3aa: CASSPHNMETQYF; v_gene: TRBV7-9; j_gene: TRBJ2-5; d_gene: .; abundance: few
CDR3nt: TGCAGTGCTAGGATAATCTACTCTAGCACAGATACGCAGTATTTT; CDR3aa: CSARIIYSSTDTQYF; v_gene: TRBV20-1; j_gene: TRBJ2-3; d_gene: .; abundance: .
CDR3nt: TGTGCCAGCAGCTCCTACGACAGGGGGCTCGACAATGAGCAGTTCTTC; CDR3aa: CASSSYDRGLDNEQFF; v_gene: TRBV7-8; j_gene: TRBJ2-1; d_gene: TRBD1; abundance: many
CDR3nt: TGTGCCAGCAGTTTAGAGGGGGCCAAAAACATTCAGTACTTC; CDR3aa: CASSLEGAKNIQYF; v_gene: TRBV12-3/TRBV12-4; j_gene: TRBJ2-4; d_gene: .; abundance: .
CDR3nt: TGTGCCAGCAGTTTCCGGAACAGGGGTTCCGGGGAGCTGTTTTTT; CDR3aa: CASSFRNRGSGELFF; v_gene: TRBV12-3/TRBV12-4; j_gene: TRBJ2-2; d_gene: TRBD1; abundance: .
CDR3nt: TGCGCCAGCAGCCCCGGACAGGGGACCACCAATGAGCAGTTCTTC; CDR3aa: CASSPGQGTTNEQFF; v_gene: TRBV5-1; j_gene: TRBJ2-1; d_gene: TRBD1; abundance: few
CDR3nt: TGCAGCGTTGAAGAGGGCTCGGTGACCCAGTACTTC; CDR3aa: CSVEEGSVTQYF; v_gene: TRBV29-1; j_gene: TRBJ2-5; d_gene: .; abundance: .
CDR3nt: TGTGCCAGCAGTTACTCGGGGTGGACTGAAGCTTTCTTT; CDR3aa: CASSYSGWTEAFF; v_gene: TRBV6-2/TRBV6-3; j_gene: TRBJ1-1; d_gene: .; abundance: .
CDR3nt: TGTGCCAGCAGTGATCGTACAGGGACCGGGGAGCTGTTTTTT; CDR3aa: CASSDRTGTGELFF; v_gene: TRBV6-4; j_gene: TRBJ2-2; d_gene: .; abundance: few
CDR3nt: TGTGCCAGCAGCTTAGTCAGCAATGAGCAGTCCTTC; CDR3aa: CASSLVSNEQSF; v_gene: TRBV11-2; j_gene: TRBJ2-1; d_gene: .; abundance: .
CDR3nt: TGCAGTGCTAGAACTTCGGCAGGGTCCCACGAGCAGTACTTC; CDR3aa: CSARTSAGSHEQYF; v_gene: TRBV20-1; j_gene: TRBJ2-7; d_gene: .; abundance: few
CDR3nt: TGTGCCAGCAGTTTATCCGTAGGACAGGGTTCCTACAATGAGCAGTTCTTC; CDR3aa: CASSLSVGQGSYNEQFF; v_gene: TRBV28; j_gene: TRBJ2-1; d_gene: TRBD1; abundance: few
CDR3nt: TGCGCCAGCAGTAAAGAGACGGAGACCCAGTACTTC; CDR3aa: CASSKETETQYF; v_gene: TRBV5-1; j_gene: TRBJ2-5; d_gene: .; abundance: .
CDR3nt: TGTGCCAGCAGCTCCGGACTAGCGGGAGGGTACAATGAGCAGTTCTTC; CDR3aa: CASSSGLAGGYNEQFF; v_gene: TRBV5-5; j_gene: TRBJ2-1; d_gene: TRBD2; abundance: many
CDR3nt: TGTGCCAGCAGTTTAAGCCGGGTCCAGCGGGGGGAGGGTAAGGATACGCAGTATTTT; CDR3aa: CASSLSRVQRGEGKDTQYF; v_gene: TRBV28; j_gene: TRBJ2-3; d_gene: TRBD2; abundance: few
CDR3nt: TGCGCCAGCAGCTTGGAGGCGGTTCGGATACCAGATACGCAGTATTTT; CDR3aa: CASSLEAVRIPDTQYF; v_gene: TRBV5-1; j_gene: TRBJ2-3; d_gene: .; abundance: few
CDR3nt: TGCAGTGCTGGAATCACGTGGGGAAGCTACAATGAGCAGTTCTTC; CDR3aa: CSAGITWGSYNEQFF; v_gene: TRBV20-1; j_gene: TRBJ2-1; d_gene: .; abundance: .
CDR3nt: TGTGCCAGCAGCCTATCCGGGACTAGCGGATCCGAGCAGTACTTC; CDR3aa: CASSLSGTSGSEQYF; v_gene: TRBV14; j_gene: TRBJ2-7; d_gene: TRBD2; abundance: .
CDR3nt: TGTGCCAGCAGCTCGTCATTCGTGAGGTACCCAGATACGCAGTATTTT; CDR3aa: CASSSSFVRYPDTQYF; v_gene: TRBV21-1; j_gene: TRBJ2-3; d_gene: .; abundance: few
CDR3nt: TGTGCCAGTAGTCGGGACAGACGAGGCGATACGCAGTATTTT; CDR3aa: CASSRDRRGDTQYF; v_gene: TRBV19; j_gene: TRBJ2-3; d_gene: TRBD1; abundance: .
CDR3nt: TGTGCCAGCACCGCGACTAGCTGGTCCTACGAGCAGTACTTC; CDR3aa: CASTATSWSYEQYF; v_gene: TRBV12-3/TRBV12-4; j_gene: TRBJ2-7; d_gene: TRBD2; abundance: few
CDR3nt: TGTGCCAGCACTGGGGCGGGGGAGAATACAGATACGCAGTATTTT; CDR3aa: CASTGAGENTDTQYF; v_gene: TRBV12-3/TRBV12-4; j_gene: TRBJ2-3; d_gene: TRBD2; abundance: .
CDR3nt: TGCAGCGTTTGTAGCGGAGCACTCTACAATGAGCAGTTCTTC; CDR3aa: CSVCSGALYNEQFF; v_gene: TRBV29-1; j_gene: TRBJ2-1; d_gene: .; abundance: few
CDR3nt: TGCGCCAGCGTCGACAGGGTGGGGACCCAGTACTTC; CDR3aa: CASVDRVGTQYF; v_gene: TRBV4-1; j_gene: TRBJ2-5; d_gene: TRBD1; abundance: .
CDR3nt: TGTGCCAGCAGTTTAGAGAGGCGACGACCGTCCGGGGAGCTGTTTTTT; CDR3aa: CASSLERRRPSGELFF; v_gene: TRBV12-3/TRBV12-4; j_gene: TRBJ2-2; d_gene: .; abundance: many
CDR3nt: TGTGCCACCAGTGATGCCGTCCCGGGACTAGTCCAAGAGACCCAGTACTTC; CDR3aa: CATSDAVPGLVQETQYF; v_gene: TRBV24-1; j_gene: TRBJ2-5; d_gene: TRBD2; abundance: few
CDR3nt: TGTGCCAGCAGCGTAGAGTCGGCGTCGGAGACCAAGTACTTC; CDR3aa: CASSVESASETKYF; v_gene: TRBV9; j_gene: TRBJ2-5; d_gene: .; abundance: .
CDR3nt: TGTGCCATCAGTGGAAACTCCGAGGTCTATGGCTACACCTTC; CDR3aa: CAISGNSEVYGYTF; v_gene: TRBV10-3; j_gene: TRBJ1-2; d_gene: .; abundance: many
CDR3nt: TGCAGCGTTGAAGACGCGGACCTAGCGGGAAGGTACGAGCAGTACTTC; CDR3aa: CSVEDADLAGRYEQYF; v_gene: TRBV29-1; j_gene: TRBJ2-7; d_gene: TRBD2; abundance: few
CDR3nt: TGCAGCGTTTCCGGGACTAAAGAGTTCTTC; CDR3aa: CSVSGTKEFF; v_gene: TRBV29-1; j_gene: TRBJ2-1; d_gene: TRBD2; abundance: .
CDR3nt: TGTGCCACCAGTGATTTGTATCCGGGAAACAATGAGCAGTTCTTC; CDR3aa: CATSDLYPGNNEQFF; v_gene: TRBV24-1; j_gene: TRBJ2-1; d_gene: .; abundance: many
CDR3nt: TGTGCCAGCAGCTTTCCGACCGGGACAGGGATTAATAGTGAGCAGTTCTTC; CDR3aa: CASSFPTGTGINSEQFF; v_gene: TRBV11-2; j_gene: TRBJ2-1; d_gene: TRBD1; abundance: .
CDR3nt: TGTGCCAGCAGCCGCCCCCTTGGTAGCGGTATCTCCTACGAGCAGTACTTC; CDR3aa: CASSRPLGSGISYEQYF; v_gene: TRBV4-2; j_gene: TRBJ2-7; d_gene: .; abundance: .
CDR3nt: TGTGCCAGCACGACCCGAAGAGGCCGTAATCTCGAGGGGGCCCCAACAGATACGCAGTATTTT; CDR3aa: CASTTRRGRNLEGAPTDTQYF; v_gene: TRBV6-2/TRBV6-3; j_gene: TRBJ2-3; d_gene: TRBD1; abundance: few
CDR3nt: TGCAGCGGTGGGTCTAGTGCAGGGAGCTCCTACGAGCAGTACTTC; CDR3aa: CSGGSSAGSSYEQYF; v_gene: TRBV29-1; j_gene: TRBJ2-7; d_gene: .; abundance: .
CDR3nt: TGTGCCAGCAGTTTGGCAGGGGAAGGCGAGCAGTACTTC; CDR3aa: CASSLAGEGEQYF; v_gene: TRBV28; j_gene: TRBJ2-7; d_gene: .; abundance: many
CDR3nt: TGTGCCAGCTCCCGTTTGTCGAGGACGGAGCCCTACGAGCAGTACTTC; CDR3aa: CASSRLSRTEPYEQYF; v_gene: TRBV12-3/TRBV12-4; j_gene: TRBJ2-7; d_gene: .; abundance: .
CDR3nt: TGCGCCAGCAGCTTGGGACTAGCGGGATACCATACGCAGTATTTT; CDR3aa: CASSLGLAGYHTQYF; v_gene: TRBV5-1; j_gene: TRBJ2-3; d_gene: TRBD2; abundance: .